Following are 20 T cell receptor beta chains from one sample sequenced in a study of blood T cell repertoires in COVID-19. The repertoire was sequenced with immunoSEQ multiplex PCR; TCRdb's copy has only in-frame clones and lacks some. The repertoire includes 280,000 or so clones, 65% to 90% of them detected once, and roughly 13% sits in the top ten. Material: peripheral blood. These receptors came from a human donor in a cohort sampled during active COVID-19.

This rearrangement joins TRBV19 to TRBJ1-1, with 10 bases matching TRBD1. The CDR3 is made up of 16 amino acids. Trimming took 5 bases from V and 0 from J; bases not matched to a gene: 6. CDR1 LNHDA and CDR2 SQIVND come from the germline V gene (reference sequence). The CDR3 loop reads CASSGQGGVMNTEAFF. The CDR3, as DNA: TGTGCCAGTAGTGGACAGGGGGGGGTTATGAACACTGAAGCTTTCTTT.

A remark on this clone: A junction boundary mismatches the germline segment, possibly from a read error. This rearrangement joins TRBV6-2 or TRBV6-3 to TRBJ2-7; TRBD2 aligns across 9 bases. This CDR3 has 14 amino acids. Germline loops: CDR1 MNHEY, CDR2 SVGEGT. The CDR3 region has the DNA TGTGCCAGCGGCCCGGGACTAGCCTCCTCCGAGCAGTACTTC. Translated: CASGPGLASSEQYF.

The rearrangement links TRBV6-4 to TRBJ1-2; D gene uncertain. With 0 bases removed from V and 8 bases from J, the gap between germline ends came to 13 bases. The CDR3 contains 14 residues. Looked up from germline, CDR1 is MRHNA and CDR2 is SNTAGT. The CDR3 sequence is CASSDSLGRRGYTF. In nucleotides, the CDR3 is TGTGCCAGCAGTGACTCGTTAGGGAGGAGAGGCTACACCTTC.

The chain recombines TRBV4-1 with TRBJ2-3, with a possible D match to TRBD1 (6 bases). The CDR3 loop spans 15 amino acids. Trimming removed 4 bases at V and 2 bases at J, with 13 bases between. Germline V gives CDR1 MGHRA, CDR2 YSYEKL. In nucleotides, the CDR3 is TGCGCCAGCAGCCCCTGGGGGCGGGCCACAGATACGCAGTATTTT. It yields the protein CASSPWGRATDTQYF.

Only one count was recorded for this clone. The chain employs TRBV11-3 and TRBJ1-1; TRBD1 matches 7 bases. The CDR3 has 13 amino acids. In germline, CDR1 is SGHNT, CDR2 YENEEA. V lost 5 bases, J lost 4 bases, and 4 bases stayed unmatched. The CDR3 DNA reads TGTGCCAGCAGCCAAGGGACAGCCACTGAAGCTTTCTTT. As protein: CASSQGTATEAFF. Full variable domain (remainder filled in from reference TRBV11-3 and TRBJ1-1): EAGVVQSPRYKIIEKKQPVAFWCNPISGHNTLYWYLQNLGQGPELLIRYENEEAVDDSQLPKDRFSAERLKGVDSTLKIQPAELGDSAVYLCASSQGTATEAFFGQGTRLTVV.

The V gene is TRBV2, the J gene TRBJ2-7; 12 nucleotides match TRBD2. Germline V gene sequence: CDR1 SNHLY, CDR2 FYNNEI. V trimming: 4 bases; J trimming: 4 bases; junction bases outside the gene matches: 2. There are 14 residues in the CDR3. CDR3 DNA: TGTGCCAGCAGTGCGACTAGCGGGAGTTACGAGCAGTACTTC. Amino acids: CASSATSGSYEQYF.

J is TRBJ1-2 and V is TRBV9; D not certain. Between the trimmed V and J ends, which lost 4 bases and 7 bases, there was a span of 8 bases. There are 11 residues in the CDR3. Per germline, CDR1 SGDLS and CDR2 YYNGEE. The DNA of the CDR3 is TGTGCCAGCAGCACCCCAGGTGGCTACACCTTC. Its protein is CASSTPGGYTF.

V is TRBV15 and J is TRBJ1-5, with D tentatively TRBD1 (5 bases). This CDR3 has 14 amino acids. Trimming removed 1 base at V and 5 bases at J, with 9 bases between. Germline V gives CDR1 LNHNV, CDR2 YYDKDF (reference sequence). The CDR3, as DNA: TGTGCCACCAGCAGAGCAGGAGGGGATCAGCCCCAGCATTTT. This gives the protein CATSRAGGDQPQHF.

The chain uses TRBV18 and TRBJ1-5, with no clear D. The CDR3 extends over 16 amino acids. V lost 3 bases, J lost 3 bases, and 15 bases lay in between. CDR1 KGHSH and CDR2 LQKENI come from the germline V gene. The CDR3 DNA follows: TGTGCCAGCTCACCGCAGGCCCCCTCCTCCAATCAGCCCCAGCATTTT. This encodes CASSPQAPSSNQPQHF.

The chain has TRBV6-1 and TRBJ2-5; the match to TRBD1 covers 8 bases. J gave up 5 bases and V 6 bases, and 14 bases lay outside the gene matches. This CDR3 contains 16 residues. Germline CDR1 MNHNS, CDR2 SASEGT. The CDR3 DNA reads TGTGCCAGCAGGGAACGAATCCCAGGGGGCGGTGAGACCCAGTACTTC. Residues: CASRERIPGGGETQYF.

The chain employs TRBV19 and TRBJ2-3, with a tentative D call TRBD2 (5 bases). This CDR3 contains 14 residues. V was clipped by 10 bases and J by 4 bases, with 18 bases between them. Germline CDR1 and CDR2: LNHDA and SQIVND (reference sequence). The chain's CDR3 is CATTKRRTADTQYF. The DNA of the CDR3 is TGTGCCACTACGAAGAGGAGGACCGCAGATACGCAGTATTTT.

The chain has TRBV30 and TRBJ1-3; the match to TRBD1 covers 7 bases. CDR3 length equals 13 residues. Germline assignment: CDR1 GTSNPN and CDR2 SVGIG (reference sequence). The trim removed 2 bases at V and 6 bases at J, leaving 4 bases unmatched. The CDR3 region is CAWSPGTVNTIYF. CDR3 nucleotides: TGTGCCTGGAGTCCCGGGACAGTAAACACCATATATTTT.

The rearrangement links TRBV3-1 (or the pseudogene TRBV3-2) to TRBJ1-1; 7 positions match TRBD1. V shed 3 bases, J shed 10 bases, and the junction held 2 bases outside the gene matches. Germline lookup yields CDR1 LGHDT and CDR2 YNNKEL (reference sequence). This CDR3 comprises 11 residues. CDR3 region: CASSHDRVAFF. The CDR3 bases are TGTGCCAGCAGCCACGACAGGGTAGCTTTCTTT.

This clone was seen just once. The chain employs TRBV4-1 and TRBJ2-7; a weak D match, TRBD1 (6 bases). The V and J ends lost 4 bases and 3 bases respectively, with 13 bases between them. The V gene's germline CDR1 is MGHRA and CDR2 YSYEKL. This CDR3 is built from 14 residues. The CDR3, as DNA: TGCGCCAGCAGCCTCGGCCCAGGGGTCTACGAGCAGTACTTC. This gives the protein CASSLGPGVYEQYF.

V is TRBV30 and J is TRBJ2-5; TRBD2 agrees at 8 bases. CDR1 is GTSNPN and CDR2 is SVGIG in the germline V gene (reference sequence). With V trimmed by 0 bases and J by 4 bases, 4 bases remained unmatched. This CDR3 is 14 amino acids long. The CDR3: CAWSVGLAGETQYF. The CDR3 nucleotides read TGTGCCTGGAGTGTAGGGCTAGCGGGAGAGACCCAGTACTTC.

This clone was seen more than once but under ten times. The V call is TRBV7-6, the J call TRBJ2-2, with TRBD1 identical over 7 bases. V shed 5 bases and J 4 bases; nucleotides not matched to a gene: 19. From germline, CDR1 is SGHVS and CDR2 FNYEAQ. This CDR3 has 19 residues. The CDR3 reads CASSKGLDRIPDSTGELFF. In nucleotides, the CDR3 is TGTGCCAGCAGCAAGGGGCTGGACAGGATCCCCGACAGCACCGGGGAGCTGTTTTTT.

This rearrangement joins TRBV5-1 to TRBJ2-2; TRBD2 matches 11 bases. CDR1 and CDR2 (germline): SGHRS, YFSETQ. V gave up 8 bases and J gave up 5 bases; unmatched junction bases: 8. There are 15 residues in the CDR3. The CDR3 is CASELAGARTGELFF. The CDR3 nucleotides read TGCGCCAGTGAACTAGCGGGAGCAAGGACCGGGGAGCTGTTTTTT.

J is TRBJ1-5 and V is TRBV18, with TRBD1 matching 7 bases. Looked up from germline, CDR1 is KGHSH and CDR2 is LQKENI. V was clipped by 3 bases and J by 0 bases; unmatched bases: 8. The CDR3 totals 17 residues. The chain's CDR3 is CASSPAQGPLSNQPQHF. CDR3 DNA sequence: TGTGCCAGCTCACCCGCACAGGGGCCCCTTAGCAATCAGCCCCAGCATTTT.

The chain employs TRBV11-2 and TRBJ2-5; weak D call: TRBD2 (6 bases). The CDR3 covers 16 residues. Germline V gene sequence: CDR1 SGHAT, CDR2 FQNNGV. The V gene lost 0 bases and the J gene lost 1 base, with 12 bases spanning the gap. Here the CDR3 reads CASSLDPSGVQETQYF. The DNA for the CDR3 is TGTGCCAGCAGCTTAGACCCATCGGGGGTCCAAGAGACCCAGTACTTC. The complete variable domain, with remaining parts taken from reference TRBV11-2 and TRBJ2-5, reads EAGVAQSPRYKIIEKRQSVAFWCNPISGHATLYWYQQILGQGPKLLIQFQNNGVVDDSQLPKDRFSAERLKGVDSTLKIQPAKLEDSAVYLCASSLDPSGVQETQYFGPGTRLLVL.

The chain is built from TRBV30 and TRBJ1-5; 9 bases map to TRBD1. Germline CDR1 GTSNPN, CDR2 SVGIG (reference sequence). The CDR3 consists of 14 residues. The J segment lost 6 bases and the V segment lost 1 base, leaving 4 bases of the junction unmatched. The CDR3 coding sequence is TGTGCCTGGAGTGCGACAGGGGGTACTCAGCCCCAGCATTTT. Translation gives CAWSATGGTQPQHF.